The 9 T cell receptor beta chains below all came from one sample that was sequenced in a study of OX40 agonist ivuxolimab in advanced cancers. Profiled with immunoSEQ multiplex PCR; TCRdb holds only in-frame clones, not every one. The profile covers about 55,000 clones, with around 85% appearing a single time and roughly 13% taken by the ten largest. The sample in question was CD4+ or CD8+ T cells sorted from blood, obtained in a trial of the OX40 agonist ivuxolimab. All receptors come from an adult with an advanced solid tumor such as melanoma, head and neck, liver or kidney cancer.

The chain combines TRBV4-2 with TRBJ1-2, with 9 bases lining up with TRBD1. CDR3 length equals 18 residues. The germline gives CDR1 LGHNA, CDR2 YNFKEQ. V trimming: 0 bases; J trimming: 4 bases; junction bases outside the gene matches: 12. The CDR3 DNA is TGTGCCAGCAGCCAAGATTGGGACAGGGATGCGAGCTCCTATGGCTACACCTTC. This sequence encodes CASSQDWDRDASSYGYTF.

The chain couples TRBV12-5 to TRBJ2-5; 7 bases line up with TRBD2. Germline V gives CDR1 LGHNT, CDR2 FRNRAP. The CDR3 is 13 residues long. V lost 7 bases and J lost 5; bases outside the gene matches: 7. CDR3 sequence: CASEAGVYETQYF. CDR3 in DNA: TGTGCTAGTGAGGCGGGGGTATACGAGACCCAGTACTTC.

The rearrangement uses TRBV9 and TRBJ2-7; D is unclear. Germline V lookup: CDR1 SGDLS, CDR2 YYNGEE. V lost 2 bases and J 0 bases, leaving 6 bases between the germline ends. The CDR3 is 13 amino acids. The CDR3 sequence is CASSVDTSYEQYF. The CDR3 coding sequence is TGTGCCAGCAGCGTCGATACCTCCTACGAGCAGTACTTC.

DNA of the CDR3: TGTGCCAGCAGCTCCTTTTGGGAGAACACAGATACGCAGTATTTT. It specifies CASSSFWENTDTQYF. V usage is TRBV7-9 and J usage is TRBJ2-3; TRBD2 is a possible D gene (5 bases). V lost 4 bases and J lost 2, with 13 bases in between. Per the germline V gene, CDR1 is SEHNR and CDR2 is FQNEAQ (reference sequence). The CDR3 extends over 15 amino acids.

This clone was detected once. This rearrangement joins TRBV5-1 to TRBJ2-3; a weak D match, TRBD2 (5 bases). The V gene lost 3 bases and the J gene lost 2 bases, with 16 bases spanning the gap. Germline V lookup: CDR1 SGHRS, CDR2 YFSETQ. CDR3 length equals 16 residues. The DNA for the CDR3 is TGCGCCAGCAGCTCCCGCGGCAGCGGAGTCACAGATACGCAGTATTTT. It is translated as CASSSRGSGVTDTQYF.

The chain is built from TRBV27 and TRBJ2-1, with D possibly matching TRBD2 (5 bases). Germline values: CDR1 MNHEY, CDR2 SMNVEV (reference sequence). V was cut by 8 bases and J by 0 bases, with 17 bases left in between. The CDR3 contains 16 residues. The CDR3 loop is CASSSGRDSSYNEQFF. In DNA form, the CDR3 reads TGTGCCAGCTCCTCAGGACGGGATAGCTCCTACAATGAGCAGTTCTTC.

The chain is built from TRBV4-2 and TRBJ2-7, with a tentative D call TRBD1 (5 bases). Germline CDR1 is LGHNA and CDR2 is YNFKEQ. The CDR3 is made up of 14 amino acids. Trimming shortened V by 1 base and J by 3 bases, and 10 bases separated the two germline ends. CDR3 coding DNA: TGTGCCAGCAGCCAAGTAGCAGGGTACTACGAGCAGTACTTC. This translates into CASSQVAGYYEQYF.

This clone was counted only a few times. The chain joins TRBV10-1 to TRBJ1-2; TRBD1 is a possible D gene (6 bases). Germline-derived CDR1 and CDR2 are WNHNN and SYGVQD (reference sequence). V was cut by 2 bases and J by 0 bases, with 13 bases left in between. The CDR3 contains 16 residues. The CDR3 DNA sequence: TGCGCCAGCAGTGAGAAGGGGACATCCCCTAACTATGGCTACACCTTC. Residues: CASSEKGTSPNYGYTF.

The rearrangement uses TRBV28 and TRBJ2-2; D not resolved. Per germline, CDR1 MDHEN and CDR2 SYDVKM. The CDR3 spans 12 residues. The V gene lost 2 bases and the J gene lost 7 bases, with 5 bases spanning the gap. The CDR3 nucleotides are TGTGCCAGCAGTTTAGACCTCGGGGAGCTGTTTTTT. Amino acids: CASSLDLGELFF.